A selection of T cell receptor beta chains follows, all from one sample in a study of cytomegalovirus exposure and HLA in healthy donors. The table came from immunoSEQ multiplex PCR; TCRdb's copy has only in-frame clones and leaves some out. Of some 150,000 clones listed, around three quarters were seen once; the top ten hold roughly 4.2%. The sequenced sample consisted of PBMCs. These receptors all stem from a woman aged 40 to 50 in good health and CMV-seronegative. The CDR3 runs from the conserved cysteine through the conserved F or W. Fields, in order: V gene, J gene, CDR3 length, D gene, clone size, CDR3 protein, CDR3 DNA. A D gene is named only where the DNA matches it firmly. Only part of the rows carry a size: once, few, many, or a class if the clone is expanded.

>TRBV28|TRBJ1-4|13|.|.
CASSLGRIRELFF
TGTGCCAGCAGTTTAGGACGGATCAGGGAACTGTTTTTT
>TRBV5-4|TRBJ2-5|13|.|.
CASRAQQQETQYF
TGTGCCAGCAGAGCCCAACAGCAAGAGACCCAGTACTTC
>TRBV7-2|TRBJ1-3|17|.|.
CASSLGGALFSGNTIYF
TGTGCCAGCAGCCTGGGGGGGGCCCTATTCTCTGGAAACACCATATATTTT
>TRBV5-1|TRBJ2-7|15|.|.
CASSLAVGGELEQYF
TGCGCCAGCAGCTTGGCTGTTGGCGGGGAACTCGAGCAGTACTTC
>TRBV5-6|TRBJ2-2|12|.|.
CASSLAVGELFF
TGTGCCAGCAGCTTGGCGGTCGGGGAGCTGTTTTTT
>TRBV19|TRBJ2-2|18|TRBD1|.
CASSIDLESWTGTGELFF
TGTGCCAGTAGTATAGATCTTGAATCCTGGACAGGCACCGGGGAGCTGTTTTTT
>TRBV7-9|TRBJ2-3|16|TRBD2|.
CASSFQSGRAADTQYF
TGTGCCAGCAGCTTCCAAAGCGGGAGGGCAGCAGATACGCAGTATTTT
>TRBV6-1|TRBJ2-7|14|.|.
CASSVSPSTYEQYF
TGTGCCAGCAGTGTTTCTCCTAGCACGTACGAGCAGTACTTC
>TRBV7-2|TRBJ1-5|14|.|few
CASSWTVSNQPQHF
TGTGCCAGCAGCTGGACAGTTAGCAATCAGCCCCAGCATTTT
>TRBV28|TRBJ1-6|16|.|.
CASSLQFTSYNSPLHF
TGTGCCAGCAGTCTACAGTTTACCTCCTATAATTCACCCCTCCACTTT
>TRBV5-4|TRBJ2-7|14|TRBD1|once
CASSLGRQGGEQYF
TGTGCCAGCAGCTTGGGAAGACAGGGGGGCGAGCAGTACTTC
>TRBV11-2|TRBJ2-1|13|.|.
CASSLAGAREQFF
TGTGCCAGCAGCTTAGCAGGGGCGCGGGAGCAGTTCTTC
>TRBV5-1|TRBJ2-5|14|.|.
CASSIQQGRETQYF
TGCGCCAGCAGCATTCAACAGGGCCGCGAGACCCAGTACTTC
>TRBV28|TRBJ2-1|13|.|once
CASIEVGASEQFF
TGTGCCAGCATTGAAGTGGGGGCATCCGAGCAGTTCTTC
>TRBV28|TRBJ1-2|11|.|.
CASSSSYGYTF
TGTGCCAGCAGTTCCTCTTATGGCTACACCTTC
>TRBV28|TRBJ1-1|15|TRBD1|.
CASSLFDRGGTEAFF
TGTGCCAGCAGTTTATTCGACAGGGGGGGGACTGAAGCTTTCTTT